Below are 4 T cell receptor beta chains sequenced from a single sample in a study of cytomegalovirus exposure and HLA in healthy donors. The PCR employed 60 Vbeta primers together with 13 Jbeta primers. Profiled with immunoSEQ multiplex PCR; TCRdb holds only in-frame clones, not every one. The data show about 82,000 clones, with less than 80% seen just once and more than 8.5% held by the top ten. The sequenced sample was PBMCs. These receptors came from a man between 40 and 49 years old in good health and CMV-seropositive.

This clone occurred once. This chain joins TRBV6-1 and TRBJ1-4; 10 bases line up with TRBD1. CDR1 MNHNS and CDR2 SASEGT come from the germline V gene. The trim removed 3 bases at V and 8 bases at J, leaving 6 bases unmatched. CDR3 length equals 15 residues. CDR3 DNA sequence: TGTGCCAGCAGTGACCGGGACAGGGGTGGCGAAAAACTGTTTTTT. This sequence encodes CASSDRDRGGEKLFF.

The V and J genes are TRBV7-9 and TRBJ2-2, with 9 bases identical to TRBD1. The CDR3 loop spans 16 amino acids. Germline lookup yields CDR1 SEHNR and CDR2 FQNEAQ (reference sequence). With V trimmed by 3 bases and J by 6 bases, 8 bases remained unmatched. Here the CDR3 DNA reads TGTGCCAGCAGCTTGGGACAGGGACGCCGTCCCGGGGAGCTGTTTTTT. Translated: CASSLGQGRRPGELFF.

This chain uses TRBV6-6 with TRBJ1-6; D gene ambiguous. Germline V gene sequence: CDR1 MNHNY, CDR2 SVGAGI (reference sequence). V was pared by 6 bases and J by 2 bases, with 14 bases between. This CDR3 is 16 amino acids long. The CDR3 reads CASRSLQEAYNSPLHF. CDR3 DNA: TGTGCCAGCAGGTCGCTCCAGGAGGCCTATAATTCACCCCTCCACTTT.

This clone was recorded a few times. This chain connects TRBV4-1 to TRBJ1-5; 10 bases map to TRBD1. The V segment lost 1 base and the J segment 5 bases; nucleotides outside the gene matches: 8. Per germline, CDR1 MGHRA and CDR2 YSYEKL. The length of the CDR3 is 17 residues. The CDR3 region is CASSQVNLGTGDQPQHF. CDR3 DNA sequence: TGCGCCAGCAGCCAAGTAAACCTCGGGACAGGGGATCAGCCCCAGCATTTT.